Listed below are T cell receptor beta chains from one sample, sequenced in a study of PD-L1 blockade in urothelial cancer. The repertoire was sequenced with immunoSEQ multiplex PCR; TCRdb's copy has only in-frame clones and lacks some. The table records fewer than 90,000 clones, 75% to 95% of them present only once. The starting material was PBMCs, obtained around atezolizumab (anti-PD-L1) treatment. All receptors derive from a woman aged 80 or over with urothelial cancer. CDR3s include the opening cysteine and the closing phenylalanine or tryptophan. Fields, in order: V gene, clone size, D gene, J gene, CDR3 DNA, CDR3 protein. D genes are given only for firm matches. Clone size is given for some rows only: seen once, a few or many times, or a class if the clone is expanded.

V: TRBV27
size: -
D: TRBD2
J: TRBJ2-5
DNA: TGTGCCAGCAGTTTCTTAATGGCGAGCGGGAGGGCGAGAGAGACCCAGTACTTC
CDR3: CASSFLMASGRARETQYF

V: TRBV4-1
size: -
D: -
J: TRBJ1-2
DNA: TGCGCCAGCAGCCAACCAACAGGGATGAGCGGCTACACCTTC
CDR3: CASSQPTGMSGYTF

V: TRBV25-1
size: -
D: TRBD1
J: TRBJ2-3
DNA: TGTGCCAGCAGTCTACAGACAGGGATCACAGATACGCAGTATTTT
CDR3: CASSLQTGITDTQYF

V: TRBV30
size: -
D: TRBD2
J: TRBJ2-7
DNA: TGCGCCATAGCGGGAGGGCCCTACGAGCAGTACTTC
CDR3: CAIAGGPYEQYF

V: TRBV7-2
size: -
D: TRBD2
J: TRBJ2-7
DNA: TGTGCCAGCAGCCCAGGCACTTGGGCTAGCGGGAGGGGAGCCTACGAGCAGTACTTC
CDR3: CASSPGTWASGRGAYEQYF

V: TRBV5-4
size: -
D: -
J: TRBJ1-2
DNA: TGTGCCAGCAGCTCCCGACGGGACTATGGCTACACCTTC
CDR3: CASSSRRDYGYTF

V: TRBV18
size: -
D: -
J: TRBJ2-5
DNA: TGTGCCAGCTCACCGAGATCCCAAGAGACCCAGTACTTC
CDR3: CASSPRSQETQYF

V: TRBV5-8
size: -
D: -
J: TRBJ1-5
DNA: TGTGCCAGCAGTTCCCCCGTGGCACGGACTTCGTCTTATAGCAATCAGCCCCAGCATTTT
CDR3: CASSSPVARTSSYSNQPQHF

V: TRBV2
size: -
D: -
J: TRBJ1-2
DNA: TGTGCCAGCAGTGAATTGGGGGCCTATGGCTACACCTTC
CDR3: CASSELGAYGYTF

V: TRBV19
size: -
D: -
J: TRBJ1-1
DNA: TGTGCCAGTAGTATAGATCAGTGGGGCAGAAACACTGAAGCTTTCTTT
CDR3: CASSIDQWGRNTEAFF

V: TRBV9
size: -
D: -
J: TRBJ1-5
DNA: TGTGCCAGCAGCGTAGACGGGGACAAGAGTATGCCCCAGCATTTT
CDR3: CASSVDGDKSMPQHF

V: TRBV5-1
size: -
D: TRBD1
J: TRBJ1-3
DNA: TGCGCCAGCAGCCCCGGGACAGGGGTTTCCGGAAACACCATATATTTT
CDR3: CASSPGTGVSGNTIYF

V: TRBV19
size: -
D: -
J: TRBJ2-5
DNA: TGTGCCAGTAGTATGCGGGGAAGGAAAGAGACCCAGTACTTC
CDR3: CASSMRGRKETQYF

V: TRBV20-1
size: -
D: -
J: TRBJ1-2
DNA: TGCAGTGCTAGGGCAGGCTATGGCTACACCTTC
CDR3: CSARAGYGYTF

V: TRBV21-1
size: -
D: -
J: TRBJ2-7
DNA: TGTGCCAGCAGCCTCCCAGGCCGCTACGAGCAGTACTTC
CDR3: CASSLPGRYEQYF

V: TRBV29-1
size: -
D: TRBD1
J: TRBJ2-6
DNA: TGCAGCGTTCAGAGGACAGGGGCAACTGGGGCCAACGTCCTGACTTTC
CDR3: CSVQRTGATGANVLTF

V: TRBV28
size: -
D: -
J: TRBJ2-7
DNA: TGTGCCACACAAAAACAGGGTCGGCAGTACTTC
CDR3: CATQKQGRQYF

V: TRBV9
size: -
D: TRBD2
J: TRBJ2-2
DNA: TGTGCCAGCAGCGTGAGCGGGAGTCCAACCGGGGAGCTGTTTTTT
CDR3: CASSVSGSPTGELFF

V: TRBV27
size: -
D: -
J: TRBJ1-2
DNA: TGTGCCAGCAGTTTAACTTCGCTCTCAACAGGCACCGATAACTATGGCTACACCTTC
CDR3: CASSLTSLSTGTDNYGYTF

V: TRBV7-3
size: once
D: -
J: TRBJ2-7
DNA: TGTGCCAGCAGCCCTGGGGGCAGTACCTACGAGCAGTACTTC
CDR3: CASSPGGSTYEQYF

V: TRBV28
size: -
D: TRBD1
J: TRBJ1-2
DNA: TGTGCCAGCAGGCTAAAGGGGGCGGGGGGCTACACCTTC
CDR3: CASRLKGAGGYTF

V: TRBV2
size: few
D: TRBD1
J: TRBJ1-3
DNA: TGTGCCAGCTCCGGGACAGGGAGCTCTGGAAACACCATATATTTT
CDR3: CASSGTGSSGNTIYF

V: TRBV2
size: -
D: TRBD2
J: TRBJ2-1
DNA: TGTGCCAGCAGTGAAGGCGGGAGCTCCTACAATGAGCAGTTCTTC
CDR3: CASSEGGSSYNEQFF

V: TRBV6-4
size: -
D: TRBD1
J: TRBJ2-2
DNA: TGTGCCAGCAGTGAACAGGGGGGAAGCGGGGAGCTGTTTTTT
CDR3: CASSEQGGSGELFF

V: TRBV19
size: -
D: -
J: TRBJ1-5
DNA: TGTGCCAGTAGTATGTGGGGCCAGCCCCAGCATTTT
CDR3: CASSMWGQPQHF

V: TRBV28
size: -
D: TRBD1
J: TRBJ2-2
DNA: TGTGCCAGCAGTCCCGGGGACAGAACCACCGGGGAGCTGTTTTTT
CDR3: CASSPGDRTTGELFF

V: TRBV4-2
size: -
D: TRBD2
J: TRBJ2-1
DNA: TGTGCCAGCAGCGCCTGGACTAGCGGAGATGTGGATGAGCAGTTCTTC
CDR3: CASSAWTSGDVDEQFF

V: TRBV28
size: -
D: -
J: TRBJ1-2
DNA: TGTGCCACCCATGGGGCCTCGAACTATGGCTACACCTTC
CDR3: CATHGASNYGYTF

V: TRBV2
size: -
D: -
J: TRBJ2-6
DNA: TGTGCCAGCAGTGAAGACGGGTCTGGGGCCAACGTCCTGACTTTC
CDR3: CASSEDGSGANVLTF

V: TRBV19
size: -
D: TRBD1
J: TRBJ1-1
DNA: TGTGCCAGTACCGAAATGAAGGGGGCGCGGACTGAAGCTTTCTTT
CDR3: CASTEMKGARTEAFF

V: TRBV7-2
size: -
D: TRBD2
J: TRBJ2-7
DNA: TGTGCCAGCAGCTCGACTAGCGGGAGCTCCTACGAGCAGTACTTC
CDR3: CASSSTSGSSYEQYF

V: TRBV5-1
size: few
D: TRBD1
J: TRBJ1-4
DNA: TGCGCCAGCAGCACCGGACAGGGAAGCGAAAAACTGTTTTTT
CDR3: CASSTGQGSEKLFF

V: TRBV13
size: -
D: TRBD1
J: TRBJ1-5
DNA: TGTGCCAGCAGCTATTCCCCCCTTCCGGGACAGGGGGGCGGCAATCAGCCCCAGCATTTT
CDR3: CASSYSPLPGQGGGNQPQHF

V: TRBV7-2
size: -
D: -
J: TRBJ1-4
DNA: TGTGCCAGCAGCCAAACGACGGACAGAAATGAAAAACTGTTTTTT
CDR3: CASSQTTDRNEKLFF

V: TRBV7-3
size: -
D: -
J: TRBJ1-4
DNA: TGTGCCAGCAGCTTAAAACCCGGTGAAAAACTGTTTTTT
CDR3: CASSLKPGEKLFF

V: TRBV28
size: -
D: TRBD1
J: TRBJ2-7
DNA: TGTGCCAGCAGTGAAAAAGGACAGGGATCCTACGAGCAGTACTTC
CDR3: CASSEKGQGSYEQYF

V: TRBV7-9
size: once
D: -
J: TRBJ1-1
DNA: TGTGCCAGCAGCTTAGCGCAAGGGGGTATAAGGACTGAAGCTTTCTTT
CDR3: CASSLAQGGIRTEAFF

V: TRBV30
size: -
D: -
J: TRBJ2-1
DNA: TGTGCCTGGAGTGTTCAAGGGGGTTATGAGCAGTTCTTC
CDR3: CAWSVQGGYEQFF

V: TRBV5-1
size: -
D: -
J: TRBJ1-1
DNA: TGCGCCAGCAGCCGGGGACATGACGGTGAAGCTTTCTTT
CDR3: CASSRGHDGEAFF

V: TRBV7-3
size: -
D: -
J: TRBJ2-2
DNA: TGTGCCAGCAGCTTAAATGGCGGAGTGAACACCGGGGAGCTGTTTTTT
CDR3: CASSLNGGVNTGELFF

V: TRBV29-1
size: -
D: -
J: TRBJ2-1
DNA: TGCAGCGCTAGTCTAGGACTACCCTATGAGCAGTTCTTC
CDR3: CSASLGLPYEQFF

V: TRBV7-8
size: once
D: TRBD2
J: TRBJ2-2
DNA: TGTGCCAGCAGGACGAGACTAGCGGGAGGCACCGGGGAGCTGTTTTTT
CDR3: CASRTRLAGGTGELFF

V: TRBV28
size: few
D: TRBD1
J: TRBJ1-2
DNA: TGTGCCAGCAGTCAGATCCGGGACAGGCACTATGGCTACACCTTC
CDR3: CASSQIRDRHYGYTF

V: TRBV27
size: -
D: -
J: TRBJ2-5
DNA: TGTGCCAGCGGATGGACAGACGGGGAGACCCAGTACTTC
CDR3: CASGWTDGETQYF

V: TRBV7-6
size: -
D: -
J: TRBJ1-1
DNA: TGTGCCAGCAGCCCTCTCAGGTACACTGAAGCTTTCTTT
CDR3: CASSPLRYTEAFF

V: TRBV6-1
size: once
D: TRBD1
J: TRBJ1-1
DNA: TGTGCCAGCAGTGCCACAGGGGGCGCATGGAACACTGAAGCTTTCTTT
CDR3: CASSATGGAWNTEAFF

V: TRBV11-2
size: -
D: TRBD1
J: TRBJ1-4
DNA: TGTGCCAGCAGCTTGGGACAGGGTGTTATTGAAAAACTGTTTTTT
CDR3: CASSLGQGVIEKLFF

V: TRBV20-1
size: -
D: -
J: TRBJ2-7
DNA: TGCAGTGCCGGGAGTGAGGCCGAGCAGTACTTC
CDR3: CSAGSEAEQYF

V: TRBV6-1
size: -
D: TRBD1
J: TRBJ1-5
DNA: TGTGCCAGCAGCGAGAGAGACAGGGTTCATCAGCCCCAGCATTTT
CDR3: CASSERDRVHQPQHF

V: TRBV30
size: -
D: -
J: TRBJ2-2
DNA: TGTGCCTGGAGGCCCGGGGGGCCGGCCACCGGGGAGCTGTTTTTT
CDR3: CAWRPGGPATGELFF

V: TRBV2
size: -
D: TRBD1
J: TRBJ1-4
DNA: TGTGCCAGCAGTGACGGGACAGGATCTGTTTTT
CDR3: CASSDGTGSVF

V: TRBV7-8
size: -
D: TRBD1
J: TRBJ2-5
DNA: TGTGCCAGCAGCTTGGGTGTGACAGGGGTAGGGGAGACCCAGTACTTC
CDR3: CASSLGVTGVGETQYF

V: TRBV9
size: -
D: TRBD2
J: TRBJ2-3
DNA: TGTGCCAGCAGCGTAGAAGGACTAGCGGGAGCCACAGATACGCAGTATTTT
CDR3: CASSVEGLAGATDTQYF

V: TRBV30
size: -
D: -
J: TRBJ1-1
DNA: TGTGCCTGGAGTGTTCCCGGGACTAACACTGAAGCTTTCTTT
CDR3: CAWSVPGTNTEAFF